This TCR beta chain was found in a study of T cells in Graves' hyperthyroidism and ophthalmopathy. CDR1 and CDR2 (germline): SGHRS, YFSETQ. Trimming stripped 2 bases from V and 7 bases from J, with 12 bases between. CDR3 length: 14 residues. RNA transcripts were the template for amplifying TCR beta CDR3 regions. With the HTBI primer set, the TCR CDR3 went through a first round of RT-PCR. Each CDR3 protein gets one entry after TCRdb re-called the multiplex PCR reads with MiXCR. This table holds around 500,000 distinct CDR3 sequences, roughly an eighth found once. The clonotype originates from a woman younger than 30 with Graves' hyperthyroidism. This chain links TRBV5-1 with TRBJ1-4, with D unresolved. Material: blood. CDR3 region: CASSLDTVGEKLFF. The CDR3 DNA reads as TGCGCCAGCAGCTTAGATACAGTCGGTGAAAAACTGTTTTTT.